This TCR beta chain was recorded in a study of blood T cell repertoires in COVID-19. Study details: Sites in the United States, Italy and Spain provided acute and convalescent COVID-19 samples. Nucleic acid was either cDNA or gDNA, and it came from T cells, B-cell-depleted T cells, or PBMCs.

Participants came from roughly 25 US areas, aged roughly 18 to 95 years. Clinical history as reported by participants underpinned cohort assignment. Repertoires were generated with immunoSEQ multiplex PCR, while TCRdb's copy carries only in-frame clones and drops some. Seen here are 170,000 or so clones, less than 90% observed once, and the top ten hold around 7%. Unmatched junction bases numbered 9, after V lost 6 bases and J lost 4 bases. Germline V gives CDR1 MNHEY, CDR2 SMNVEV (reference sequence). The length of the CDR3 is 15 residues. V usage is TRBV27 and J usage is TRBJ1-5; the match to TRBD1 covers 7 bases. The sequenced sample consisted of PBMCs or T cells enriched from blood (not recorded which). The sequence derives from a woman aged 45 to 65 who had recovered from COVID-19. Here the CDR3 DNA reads TGTGCCAGCAGCTTACAGGGGAGCCCTAATCAGCCCCAGCATTTT. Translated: CASSLQGSPNQPQHF.